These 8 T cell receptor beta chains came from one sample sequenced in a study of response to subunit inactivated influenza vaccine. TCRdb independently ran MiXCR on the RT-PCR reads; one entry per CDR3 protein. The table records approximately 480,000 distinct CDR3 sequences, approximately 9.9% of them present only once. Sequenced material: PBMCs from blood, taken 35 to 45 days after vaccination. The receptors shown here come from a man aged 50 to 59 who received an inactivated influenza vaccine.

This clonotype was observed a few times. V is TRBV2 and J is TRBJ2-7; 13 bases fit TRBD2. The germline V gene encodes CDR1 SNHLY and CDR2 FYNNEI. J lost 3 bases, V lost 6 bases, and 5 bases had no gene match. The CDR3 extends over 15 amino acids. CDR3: CASRGWTSGSYEQYF. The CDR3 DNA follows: TGTGCCAGCAGGGGATGGACTAGCGGGAGCTACGAGCAGTACTTC.

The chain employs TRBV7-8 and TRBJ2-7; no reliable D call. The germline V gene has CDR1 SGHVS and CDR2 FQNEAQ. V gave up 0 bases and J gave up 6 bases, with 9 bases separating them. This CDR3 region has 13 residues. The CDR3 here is CASSLALGSEQYF. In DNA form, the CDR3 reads TGTGCCAGCAGCTTAGCGCTGGGCAGCGAGCAGTACTTC.

The DNA for the CDR3 is TGCGCCAGCGGGCTTGGGCCGGACAACTACGAGCAGTACTTC. Its translation is CASGLGPDNYEQYF. The chain couples TRBV5-1 to TRBJ2-7; the D gene is possibly TRBD1 (5 bases). Between the trimmed V and J ends, which lost 7 bases and 3 bases, there was a span of 17 bases. CDR3 length equals 14 residues. Germline V CDR1 and CDR2: SGHRS, YFSETQ.

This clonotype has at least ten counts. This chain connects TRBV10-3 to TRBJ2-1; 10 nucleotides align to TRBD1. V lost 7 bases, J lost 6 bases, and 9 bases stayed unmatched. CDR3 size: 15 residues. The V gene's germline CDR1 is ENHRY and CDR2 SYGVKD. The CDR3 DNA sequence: TGTGCCATCAATTCCGGGACAGGGGATCGCAATGAGCAGTTCTTC. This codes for CAINSGTGDRNEQFF.

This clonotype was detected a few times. CDR3 amino acids: CAIRGDSTSNQPQHF. CDR3 nucleotides: TGTGCCATCAGAGGGGACAGCACCAGCAATCAGCCCCAGCATTTT. The chain recombines TRBV10-3 with TRBJ1-5; 7 nucleotides agree with TRBD1. This CDR3 is built from 15 residues. The V and J ends lost 6 bases and 1 base, in that order; junction bases with no gene match: 6. Germline CDR1 ENHRY, CDR2 SYGVKD.

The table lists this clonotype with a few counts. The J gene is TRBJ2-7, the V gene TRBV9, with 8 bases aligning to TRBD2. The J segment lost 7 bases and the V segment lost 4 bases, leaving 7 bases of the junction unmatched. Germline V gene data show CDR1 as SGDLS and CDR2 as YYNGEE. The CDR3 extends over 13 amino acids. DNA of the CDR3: TGTGCCAGCAGCCCGGCTAGCGGGCGAGAGCAGTACTTC. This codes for CASSPASGREQYF.

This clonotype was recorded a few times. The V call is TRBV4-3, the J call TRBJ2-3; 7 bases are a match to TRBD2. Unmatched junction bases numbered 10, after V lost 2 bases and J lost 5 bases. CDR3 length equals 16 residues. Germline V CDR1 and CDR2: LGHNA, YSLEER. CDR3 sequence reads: CASSQNVAGAGDTQYF. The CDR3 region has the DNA TGCGCCAGCAGCCAAAACGTTGCGGGAGCGGGAGATACGCAGTATTTT.

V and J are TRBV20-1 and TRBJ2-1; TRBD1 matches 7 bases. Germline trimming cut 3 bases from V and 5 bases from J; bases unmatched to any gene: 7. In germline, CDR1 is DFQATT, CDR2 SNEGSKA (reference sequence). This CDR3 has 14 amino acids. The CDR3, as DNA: TGCAGTGCTAGTCAGGGGGTAAGGGACAATGAGCAGTTCTTC. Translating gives CSASQGVRDNEQFF.